This T cell receptor beta chain stems from a study of patients and donors after allogeneic stem cell transplantation. To note about this clonotype: Mismatch with germline at one junction end may stem from a read error.

TCRdb fed the RT-PCR reads into MiXCR, producing one record per CDR3 protein. Of about 160,000 distinct CDR3 sequences in the sample, over 35% are singletons; the top ten hold roughly 52%. There are 11 residues in the CDR3. The receptor was derived from a human donor who was either an allogeneic HSCT recipient or a stem cell or donor lymphocyte infusion donor (not recorded which). It is not recorded whose cells these are; they may come from a transplant donor. The source material was blood, either unsorted or a sorted T cell fraction (not recorded which). The gene calls are TRBV12-3 or TRBV12-4 and TRBJ2-3; a possible D gene is TRBD1 (6 bases). The CDR3 loop is CASSFLTGQNF. The CDR3 bases are TGTGCCAGCAGTTTCCTGACTGGACAGAATTTT.